Below, one TCR beta chain is given with its context. Its antigen specificity is not known. Base quality data are lacking; no much larger clone is found one base away. Based on the germline V gene (reference sequence), the CDR1 and CDR2 sequences are SEHNR and FQNEAQ. Including cysteine and phenylalanine, the CDR3 has 15 amino acids. The only DNA kept is the CDR3, 45 bases in frame from the first base. V is trimmed back by 5 bases and J by 3 bases, and the junction contains 9 bases that no gene match accounts for. The data were taken from a study of T-cell reconstitution after alpha-beta-depleted transplantation in children (TCRdb year 2016). With regard to the full study: T-cell immune reconstitution after TCRalphabeta/CD19-depleted allogeneic hematopoietic cell transplantation in children was quantitatively tracked in the study by means of TCR repertoire profiling.

Library prep was done by PCR. TCRdb shows the sequencer as Illumina HiSeq 2500. TCR libraries were prepared with molecular barcoding, using unique molecular identifiers to normalize TCRbeta repertoire quantification. The public reads were run again by TCRdb, first through fastp at Q25 and then through MiXCR, and only productive beta chains were kept. Rows with a matching CDR3 protein are joined into one entry that keeps the most common DNA and genes. The sample table shows over 400,000 distinct CDR3 sequences, and around an eighth are seen once. More than 5.5% of the sample lies in the top ten. The material was PBMCs from the stem cell graft donor, obtained from the stem cell graft. This TCR was recovered from a human donor who donated a stem cell graft to a child with combined immunodeficiency. This sequence uses TRBV7-9 and TRBJ2-5; TRBD2 matches 7 bases in the middle. The DNA reads as follows: TGTGCCAGCAGCCCAAGCGGGGCTGCTAAAGAGACCCAGTACTTC. This yields the protein CASSPSGAAKETQYF.